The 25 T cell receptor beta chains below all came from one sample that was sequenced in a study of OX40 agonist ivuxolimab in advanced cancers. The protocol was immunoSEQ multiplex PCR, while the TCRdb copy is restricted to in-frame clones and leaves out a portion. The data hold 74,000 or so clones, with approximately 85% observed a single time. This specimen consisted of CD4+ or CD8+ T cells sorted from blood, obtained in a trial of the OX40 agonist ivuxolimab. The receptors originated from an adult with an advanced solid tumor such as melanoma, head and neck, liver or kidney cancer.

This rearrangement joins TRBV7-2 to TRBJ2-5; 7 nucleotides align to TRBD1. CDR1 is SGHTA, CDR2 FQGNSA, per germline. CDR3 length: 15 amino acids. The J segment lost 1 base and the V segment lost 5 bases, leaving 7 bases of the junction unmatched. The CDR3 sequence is CASSVTGAPQETQYF. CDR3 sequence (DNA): TGTGCCAGCAGCGTTACAGGGGCCCCCCAAGAGACCCAGTACTTC.

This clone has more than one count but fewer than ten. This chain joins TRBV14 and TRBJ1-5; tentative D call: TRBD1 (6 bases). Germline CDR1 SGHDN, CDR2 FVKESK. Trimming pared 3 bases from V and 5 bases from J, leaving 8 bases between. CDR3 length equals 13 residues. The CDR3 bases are TGTGCCAGCAGCCATAGGACAGATCAGCCCCAGCATTTT. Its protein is CASSHRTDQPQHF.

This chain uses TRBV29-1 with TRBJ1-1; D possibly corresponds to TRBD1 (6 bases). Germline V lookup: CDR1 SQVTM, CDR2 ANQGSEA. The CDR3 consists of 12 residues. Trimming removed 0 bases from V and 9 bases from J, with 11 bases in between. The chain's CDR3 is CSVEDYRVQAFF. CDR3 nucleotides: TGCAGCGTTGAAGATTACAGGGTTCAAGCTTTCTTT.

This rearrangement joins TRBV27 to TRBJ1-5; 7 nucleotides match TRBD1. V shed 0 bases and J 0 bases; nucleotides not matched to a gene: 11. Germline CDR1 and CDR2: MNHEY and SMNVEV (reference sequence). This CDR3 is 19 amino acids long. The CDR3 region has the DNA TGTGCCAGCAGTTTATCCACAGGGGCGAGACCTTATAGCAATCAGCCCCAGCATTTT. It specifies CASSLSTGARPYSNQPQHF.

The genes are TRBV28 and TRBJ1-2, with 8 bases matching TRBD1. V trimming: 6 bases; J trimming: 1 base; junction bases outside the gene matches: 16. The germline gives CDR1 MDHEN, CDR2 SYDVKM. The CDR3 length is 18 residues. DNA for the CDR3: TGTGCCAGCAGAGTATCCGGGACAGGCCAATTTCTTAACTATGGCTACACCTTC. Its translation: CASRVSGTGQFLNYGYTF.

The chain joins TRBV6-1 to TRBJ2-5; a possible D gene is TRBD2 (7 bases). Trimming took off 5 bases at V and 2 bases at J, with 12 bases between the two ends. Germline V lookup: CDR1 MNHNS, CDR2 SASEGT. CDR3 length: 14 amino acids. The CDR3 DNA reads TGTGCCAGCAGTCGGCGGGGGCGGCAAGAGACCCAGTACTTC. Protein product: CASSRRGRQETQYF.

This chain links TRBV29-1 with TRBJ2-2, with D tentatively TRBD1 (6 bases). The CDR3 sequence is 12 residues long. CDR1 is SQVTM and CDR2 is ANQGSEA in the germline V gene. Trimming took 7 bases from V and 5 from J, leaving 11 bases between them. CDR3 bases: TGCAGCGGAAACAGGGATACCGGGGAGCTGTTTTTT. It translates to CSGNRDTGELFF.

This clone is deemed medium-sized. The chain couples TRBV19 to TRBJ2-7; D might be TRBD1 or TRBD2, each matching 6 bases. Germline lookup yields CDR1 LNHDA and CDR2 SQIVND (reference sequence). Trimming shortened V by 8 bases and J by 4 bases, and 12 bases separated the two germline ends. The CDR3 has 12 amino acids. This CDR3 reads CASGRGEYEQYF. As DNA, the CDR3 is TGTGCCAGTGGTAGGGGGGAATACGAGCAGTACTTC. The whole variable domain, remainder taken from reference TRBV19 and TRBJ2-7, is DGGITQSPKYLFRKEGQNVTLSCEQNLNHDAMYWYRQDPGQGLRLIYYSQIVNDFQKGDIAEGYSVSREKKESFPLTVTSAQKNPTAFYLCASGRGEYEQYFGPGTRLTVT.

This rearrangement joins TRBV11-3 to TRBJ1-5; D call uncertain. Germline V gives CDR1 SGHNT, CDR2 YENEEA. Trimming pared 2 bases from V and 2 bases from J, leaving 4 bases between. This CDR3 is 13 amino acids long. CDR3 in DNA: TGTGCCAGCAGCTTATATGGCAATCAGCCCCAGCATTTT. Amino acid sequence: CASSLYGNQPQHF.

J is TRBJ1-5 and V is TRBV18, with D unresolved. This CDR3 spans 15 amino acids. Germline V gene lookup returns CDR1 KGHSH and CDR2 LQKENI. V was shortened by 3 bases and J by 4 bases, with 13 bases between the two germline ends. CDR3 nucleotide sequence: TGTGCCAGCTCACCCTTTAAGTCGGGAAATCAGCCCCAGCATTTT. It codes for CASSPFKSGNQPQHF.

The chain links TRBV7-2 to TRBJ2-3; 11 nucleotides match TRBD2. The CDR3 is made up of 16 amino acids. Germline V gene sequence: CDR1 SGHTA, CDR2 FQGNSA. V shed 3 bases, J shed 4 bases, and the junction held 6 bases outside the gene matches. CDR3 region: CASSLASGGRPDTQYF. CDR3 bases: TGTGCCAGCAGCTTGGCTAGCGGGGGGCGGCCAGATACGCAGTATTTT.

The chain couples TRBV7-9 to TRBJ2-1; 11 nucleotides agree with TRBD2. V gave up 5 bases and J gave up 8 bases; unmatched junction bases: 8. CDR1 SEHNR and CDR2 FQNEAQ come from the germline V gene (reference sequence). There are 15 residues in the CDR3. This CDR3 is CASSPGTSGGDEQFF. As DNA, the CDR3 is TGTGCCAGCAGCCCCGGGACTAGCGGTGGCGATGAGCAGTTCTTC. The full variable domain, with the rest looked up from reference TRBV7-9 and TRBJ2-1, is DTGVSQNPRHKITKRGQNVTFRCDPISEHNRLYWYRQTLGQGPEFLTYFQNEAQLEKSRLLSDRFSAERPKGSFSTLEIQRTEQGDSAMYLCASSPGTSGGDEQFFGPGTRLTVL.

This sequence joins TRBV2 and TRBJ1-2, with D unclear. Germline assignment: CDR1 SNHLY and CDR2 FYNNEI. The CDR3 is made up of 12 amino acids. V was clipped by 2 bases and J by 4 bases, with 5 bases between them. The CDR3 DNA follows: TGTGCCAGCAGTGAATTGTCCTATGGCTACACCTTC. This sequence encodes CASSELSYGYTF.

The DNA of the CDR3 is TGTGCCAGCAGCTCCCGGGACACCGGGTTCACCGGGGAGCTGTTTTTT. Residues: CASSSRDTGFTGELFF. The chain combines TRBV7-3 with TRBJ2-2, with a possible D match to TRBD1 (6 bases). The V end lost 4 bases, the J end lost 4 bases, and 16 bases lay between the germline ends. The germline V gene has CDR1 SGHTA and CDR2 FQGTGA. The CDR3 has 16 residues.

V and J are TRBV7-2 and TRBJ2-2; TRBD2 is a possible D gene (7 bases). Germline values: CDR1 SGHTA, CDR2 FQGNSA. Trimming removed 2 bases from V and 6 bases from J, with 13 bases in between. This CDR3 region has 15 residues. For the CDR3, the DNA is TGTGCCAGCAGCTTACGGACTAGGGGGTCCGGGGAGCTGTTTTTT. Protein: CASSLRTRGSGELFF.

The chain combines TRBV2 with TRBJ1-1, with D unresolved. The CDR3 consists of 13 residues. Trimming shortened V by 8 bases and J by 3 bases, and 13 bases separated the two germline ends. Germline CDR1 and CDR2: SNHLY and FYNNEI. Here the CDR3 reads CASVREADTEAFF. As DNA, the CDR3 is TGTGCCAGCGTGAGGGAGGCGGACACTGAAGCTTTCTTT.

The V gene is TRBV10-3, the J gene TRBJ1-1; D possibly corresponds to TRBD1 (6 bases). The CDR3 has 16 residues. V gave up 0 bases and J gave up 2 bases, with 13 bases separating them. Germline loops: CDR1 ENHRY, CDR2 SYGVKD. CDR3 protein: CAISESGTLSNTEAFF. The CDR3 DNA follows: TGTGCCATCAGTGAGTCGGGGACACTTAGCAACACTGAAGCTTTCTTT.

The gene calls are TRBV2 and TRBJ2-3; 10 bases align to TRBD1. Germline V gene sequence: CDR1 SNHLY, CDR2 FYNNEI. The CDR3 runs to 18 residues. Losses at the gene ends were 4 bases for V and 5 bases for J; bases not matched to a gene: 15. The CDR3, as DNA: TGTGCCAGCAGTGGACCTTTTGGGACAGGGGCTGGTGGAGATACGCAGTATTTT. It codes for CASSGPFGTGAGGDTQYF.

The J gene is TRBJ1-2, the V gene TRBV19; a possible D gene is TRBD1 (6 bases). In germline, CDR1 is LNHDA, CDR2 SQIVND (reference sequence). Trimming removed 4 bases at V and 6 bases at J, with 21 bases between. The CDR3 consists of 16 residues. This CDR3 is CASSNGGLMSFDGYTF. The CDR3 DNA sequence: TGTGCCAGTAGTAACGGGGGGCTTATGTCCTTCGATGGCTACACCTTC.

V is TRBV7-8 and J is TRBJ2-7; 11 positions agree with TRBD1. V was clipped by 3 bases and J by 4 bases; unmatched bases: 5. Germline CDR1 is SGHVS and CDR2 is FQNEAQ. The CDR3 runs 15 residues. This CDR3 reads CASSFRGQGVYEQYF. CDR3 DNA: TGTGCCAGCAGCTTCCGGGGACAGGGGGTTTACGAGCAGTACTTC.

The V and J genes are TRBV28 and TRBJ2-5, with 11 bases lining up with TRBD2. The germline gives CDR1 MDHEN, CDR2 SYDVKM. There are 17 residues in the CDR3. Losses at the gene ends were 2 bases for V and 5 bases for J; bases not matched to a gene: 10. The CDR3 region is CASSLGALAGVGETQYF. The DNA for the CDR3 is TGTGCCAGCAGTTTAGGGGCACTAGCGGGAGTTGGGGAGACCCAGTACTTC.

For the CDR3, the DNA is TGTGCCAGCAGTTACTCGGTGATGGGCGGGGGGCAGACCCAGTACTTC. Translation gives CASSYSVMGGGQTQYF. V and J are TRBV6-5 and TRBJ2-5, with 8 bases identical to TRBD2. CDR3 length: 16 residues. Germline assignment: CDR1 MNHEY and CDR2 SVGAGI. The junction had 9 bases not matched to a gene; V was cut back by 0 bases and J by 6 bases.

CDR3: CASSEAGGAWGYTF. Written as DNA, the CDR3 is TGTGCCAGCAGTGAAGCAGGGGGCGCGTGGGGCTACACCTTC. The chain recombines TRBV6-1 with TRBJ1-2; 7 bases are shared with TRBD1. The CDR3 is made up of 14 amino acids. Germline loops: CDR1 MNHNS, CDR2 SASEGT. V shed 0 bases, J shed 8 bases, and the junction held 6 bases outside the gene matches.

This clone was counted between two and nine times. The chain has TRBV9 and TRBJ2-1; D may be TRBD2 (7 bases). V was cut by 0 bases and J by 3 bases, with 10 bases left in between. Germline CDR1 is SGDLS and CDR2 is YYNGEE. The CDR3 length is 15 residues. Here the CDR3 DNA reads TGTGCCAGCAGCGTAGAGGGGGGGAGCTACAATGAGCAGTTCTTC. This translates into CASSVEGGSYNEQFF.

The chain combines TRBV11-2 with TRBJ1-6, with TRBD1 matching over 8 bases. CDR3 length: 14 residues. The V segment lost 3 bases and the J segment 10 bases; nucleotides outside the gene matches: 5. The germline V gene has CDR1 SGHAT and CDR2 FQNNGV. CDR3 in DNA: TGTGCCAGCAGCTTTGGACAGGGAGGCTCACCCCTCCACTTT. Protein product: CASSFGQGGSPLHF.